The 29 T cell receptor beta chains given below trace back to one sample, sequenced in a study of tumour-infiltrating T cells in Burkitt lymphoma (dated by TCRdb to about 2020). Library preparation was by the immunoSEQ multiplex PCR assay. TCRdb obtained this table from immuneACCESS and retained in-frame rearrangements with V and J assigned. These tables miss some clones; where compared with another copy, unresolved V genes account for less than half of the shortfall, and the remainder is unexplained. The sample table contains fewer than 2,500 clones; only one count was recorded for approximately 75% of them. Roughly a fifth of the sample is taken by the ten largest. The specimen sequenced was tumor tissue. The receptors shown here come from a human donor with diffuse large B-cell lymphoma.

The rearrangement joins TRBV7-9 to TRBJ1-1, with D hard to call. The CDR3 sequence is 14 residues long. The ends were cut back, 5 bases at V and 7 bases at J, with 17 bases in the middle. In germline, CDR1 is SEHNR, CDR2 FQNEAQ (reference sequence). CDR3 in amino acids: CASSQTTPADEAFF. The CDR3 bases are TGTGCCAGCAGCCAGACGACCCCAGCGGATGAAGCTTTCTTT. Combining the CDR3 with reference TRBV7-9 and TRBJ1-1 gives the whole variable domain DTGVSQNPRHKITKRGQNVTFRCDPISEHNRLYWYRQTLGQGPEFLTYFQNEAQLEKSRLLSDRFSAERPKGSFSTLEIQRTEQGDSAMYLCASSQTTPADEAFFGQGTRLTVV.

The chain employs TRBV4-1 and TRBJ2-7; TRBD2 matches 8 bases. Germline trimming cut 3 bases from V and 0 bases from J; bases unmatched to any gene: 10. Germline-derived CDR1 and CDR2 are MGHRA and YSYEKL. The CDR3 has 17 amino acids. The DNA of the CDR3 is TGCGCCAGCAGCCAGGACGTAACGGGACTAGGCTCCTACGAGCAGTACTTC. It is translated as CASSQDVTGLGSYEQYF.

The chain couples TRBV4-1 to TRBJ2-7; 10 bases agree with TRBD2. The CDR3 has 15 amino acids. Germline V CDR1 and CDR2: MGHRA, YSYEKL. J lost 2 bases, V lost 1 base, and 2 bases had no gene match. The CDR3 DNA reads TGCGCCAGCAGCCAAGGGACTAGCGGAACCTACGAGCAGTACTTC. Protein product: CASSQGTSGTYEQYF.

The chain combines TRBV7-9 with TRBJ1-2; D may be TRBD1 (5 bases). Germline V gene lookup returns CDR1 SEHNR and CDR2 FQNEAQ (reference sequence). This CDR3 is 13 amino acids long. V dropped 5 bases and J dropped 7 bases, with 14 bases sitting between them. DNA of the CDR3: TGTGCCAGCAGCAAGGAGGACACCGGTGGCTACACCTTC. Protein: CASSKEDTGGYTF.

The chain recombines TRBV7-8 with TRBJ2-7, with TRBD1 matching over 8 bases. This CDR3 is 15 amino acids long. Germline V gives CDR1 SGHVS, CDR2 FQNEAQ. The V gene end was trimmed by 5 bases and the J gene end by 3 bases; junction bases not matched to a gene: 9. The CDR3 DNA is TGTGCCAGCAGCCCTGGACAGGGAAGGCTCTACGAGCAGTACTTC. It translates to CASSPGQGRLYEQYF.

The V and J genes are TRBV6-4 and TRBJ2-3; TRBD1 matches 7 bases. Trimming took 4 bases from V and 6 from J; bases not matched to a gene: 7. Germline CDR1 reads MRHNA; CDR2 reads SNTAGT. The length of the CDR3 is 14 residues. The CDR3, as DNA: TGTGCCAGCAGTGCCTTACAGGGGTCGGATACGCAGTATTTT. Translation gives CASSALQGSDTQYF.

CDR3 protein: CAVQGAGRETQYF. CDR3 DNA: TGTGCCGTACAGGGGGCCGGCCGGGAGACCCAGTACTTC. The genes are TRBV10-3 and TRBJ2-5; TRBD1 matches at 9 bases. V dropped 11 bases and J dropped 5; count of bases not matched to a gene: 9. This CDR3 is built from 13 residues. Looked up from germline, CDR1 is ENHRY and CDR2 is SYGVKD.

This CDR3 is CASSRDRTEKLFF. CDR3 nucleotides: TGTGCCAGCTCAAGGGACAGGACCGAAAAACTGTTTTTT. This chain joins TRBV18 and TRBJ1-4, with 8 bases identical to TRBD1. The CDR3 loop spans 13 amino acids. The junction had 4 bases not matched to a gene; V was cut back by 5 bases and J by 8 bases. Per germline, CDR1 KGHSH and CDR2 LQKENI.

DNA of the CDR3: TGTGCCAGCAGCTTAGTAGGAGTCCCGCCGGGTCCCGAGCAGTACTTC. As protein: CASSLVGVPPGPEQYF. V and J are TRBV7-9 and TRBJ2-7; D remains ambiguous. The CDR3 runs to 16 residues. Trimming pared 1 base from V and 6 bases from J, leaving 19 bases between. Germline values: CDR1 SEHNR, CDR2 FQNEAQ (reference sequence).

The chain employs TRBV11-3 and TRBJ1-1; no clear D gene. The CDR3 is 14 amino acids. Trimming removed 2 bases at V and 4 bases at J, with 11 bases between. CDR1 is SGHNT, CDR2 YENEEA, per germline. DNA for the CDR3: TGTGCCAGCAGCTTAACCAGCCCGGGCACTGAAGCTTTCTTT. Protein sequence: CASSLTSPGTEAFF.

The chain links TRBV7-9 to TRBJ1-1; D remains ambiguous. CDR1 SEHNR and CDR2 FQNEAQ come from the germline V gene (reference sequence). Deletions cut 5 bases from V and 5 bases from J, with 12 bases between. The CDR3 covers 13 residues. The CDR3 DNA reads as TGTGCCAGCAGCCAGACGTGGGGTACTGAAGCTTTCTTT. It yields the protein CASSQTWGTEAFF.

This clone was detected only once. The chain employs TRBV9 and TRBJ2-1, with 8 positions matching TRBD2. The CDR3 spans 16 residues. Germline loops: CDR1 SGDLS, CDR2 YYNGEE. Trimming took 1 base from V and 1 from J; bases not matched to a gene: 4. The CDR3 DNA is TGTGCCAGCAGCGTATTTGGGACTAGTTCCTACAATGAGCAGTTCTTC. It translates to CASSVFGTSSYNEQFF.

The CDR3 DNA reads TGTGCCAGCTCACCCCCAGGGAAAGCCGACACTGAAGCTTTCTTT. This encodes CASSPPGKADTEAFF. This sequence joins TRBV18 and TRBJ1-1, with a tentative D call TRBD1 (5 bases). The V and J ends lost 3 bases and 3 bases respectively, with 14 bases between them. CDR3 length equals 15 residues. Looked up from germline, CDR1 is KGHSH and CDR2 is LQKENI.

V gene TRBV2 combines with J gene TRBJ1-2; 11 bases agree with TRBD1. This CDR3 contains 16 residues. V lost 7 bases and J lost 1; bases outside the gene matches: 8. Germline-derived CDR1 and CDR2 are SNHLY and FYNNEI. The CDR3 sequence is CASKTWDRGYNYGYTF. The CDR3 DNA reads TGTGCCAGCAAGACCTGGGACAGGGGGTATAACTATGGCTACACCTTC.

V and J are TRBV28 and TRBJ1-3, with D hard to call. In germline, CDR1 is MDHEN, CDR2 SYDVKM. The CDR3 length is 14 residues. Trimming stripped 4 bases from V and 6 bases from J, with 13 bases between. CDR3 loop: CASSSGASENTIYF. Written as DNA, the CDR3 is TGTGCCAGCAGTTCAGGAGCTTCAGAAAACACCATATATTTT.

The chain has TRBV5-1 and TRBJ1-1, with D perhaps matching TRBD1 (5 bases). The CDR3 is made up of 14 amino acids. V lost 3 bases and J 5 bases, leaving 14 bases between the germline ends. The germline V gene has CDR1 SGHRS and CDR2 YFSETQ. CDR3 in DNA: TGCGCCAGCAGCTACCTGGGGGATTCGACTGAAGCTTTCTTT. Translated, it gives CASSYLGDSTEAFF.

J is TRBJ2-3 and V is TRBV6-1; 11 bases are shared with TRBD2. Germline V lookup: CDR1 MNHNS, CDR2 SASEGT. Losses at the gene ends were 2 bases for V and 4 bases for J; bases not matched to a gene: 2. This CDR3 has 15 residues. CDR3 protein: CASSELAGGPDTQYF. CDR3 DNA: TGTGCCAGCAGTGAACTAGCGGGAGGCCCAGATACGCAGTATTTT.

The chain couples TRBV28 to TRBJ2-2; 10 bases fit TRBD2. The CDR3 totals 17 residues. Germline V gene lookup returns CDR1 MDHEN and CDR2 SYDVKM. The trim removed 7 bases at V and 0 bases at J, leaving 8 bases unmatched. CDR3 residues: CASTLLAGGPNTGELFF. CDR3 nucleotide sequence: TGTGCCAGCACCCTCTTAGCGGGAGGCCCGAACACCGGGGAGCTGTTTTTT. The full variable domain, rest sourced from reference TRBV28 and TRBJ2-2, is DVKVTQSSRYLVKRTGEKVFLECVQDMDHENMFWYRQDPGLGLRLIYFSYDVKMKEKGDIPEGYSVSREKKERFSLILESASTNQTSMYLCASTLLAGGPNTGELFFGEGSRLTVL.

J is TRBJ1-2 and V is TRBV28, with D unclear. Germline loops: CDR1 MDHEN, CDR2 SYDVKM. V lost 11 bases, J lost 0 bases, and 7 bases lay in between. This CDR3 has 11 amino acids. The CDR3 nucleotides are TGTGCCGGCGGATCTAACTATGGCTACACCTTC. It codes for CAGGSNYGYTF.

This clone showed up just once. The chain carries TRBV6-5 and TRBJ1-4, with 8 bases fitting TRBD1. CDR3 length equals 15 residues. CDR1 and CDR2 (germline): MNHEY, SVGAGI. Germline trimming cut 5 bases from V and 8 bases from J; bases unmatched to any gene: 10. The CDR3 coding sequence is TGTGCCAGCAGTACCAACAGGGGGTTACGCGAAAAACTGTTTTTT. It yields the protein CASSTNRGLREKLFF.

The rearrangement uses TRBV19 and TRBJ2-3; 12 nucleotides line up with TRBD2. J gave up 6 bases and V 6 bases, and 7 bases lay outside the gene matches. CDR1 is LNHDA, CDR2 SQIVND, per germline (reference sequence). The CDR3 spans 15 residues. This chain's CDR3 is CASSRTSGAFDTQYF. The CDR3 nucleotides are TGTGCCAGTAGCCGGACTAGCGGGGCATTCGATACGCAGTATTTT.

The CDR3 DNA sequence: TGTGCCAGCAGCTTGCGGGTCGGGCGGGGAGATACGCAGTATTTT. This translates into CASSLRVGRGDTQYF. This rearrangement joins TRBV5-6 to TRBJ2-3; D perhaps matches TRBD2 (6 bases). The CDR3 spans 15 residues. Trimming left V 1 base short and J 5 bases short, with 14 bases between. In germline, CDR1 is SGHDT, CDR2 YYEEEE.

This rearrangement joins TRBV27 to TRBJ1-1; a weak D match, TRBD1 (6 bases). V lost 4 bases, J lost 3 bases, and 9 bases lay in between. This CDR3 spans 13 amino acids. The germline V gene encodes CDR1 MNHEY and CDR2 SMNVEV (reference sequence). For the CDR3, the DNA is TGTGCCAGCAGTTACAGGGAGGACACTGAAGCTTTCTTT. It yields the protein CASSYREDTEAFF.

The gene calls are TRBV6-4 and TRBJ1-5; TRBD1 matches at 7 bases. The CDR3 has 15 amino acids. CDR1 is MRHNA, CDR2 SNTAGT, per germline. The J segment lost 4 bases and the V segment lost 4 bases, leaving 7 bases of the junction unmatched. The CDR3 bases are TGTGCCAGCAGTGCTACAGGGGAACAAAATCAGCCCCAGCATTTT. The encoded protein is CASSATGEQNQPQHF.

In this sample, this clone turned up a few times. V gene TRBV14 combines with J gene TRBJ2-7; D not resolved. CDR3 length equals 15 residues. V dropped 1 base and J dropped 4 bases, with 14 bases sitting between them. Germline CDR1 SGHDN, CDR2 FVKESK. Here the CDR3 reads CASSQGYIQSYEQYF. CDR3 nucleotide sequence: TGTGCCAGCAGCCAAGGGTACATCCAATCTTACGAGCAGTACTTC.

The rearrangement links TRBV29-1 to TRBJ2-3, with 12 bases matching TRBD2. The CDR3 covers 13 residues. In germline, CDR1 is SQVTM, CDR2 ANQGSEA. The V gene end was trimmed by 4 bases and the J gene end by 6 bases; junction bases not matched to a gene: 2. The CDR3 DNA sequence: TGCAGCGTTGGGACTAGCGGGAAGGATACGCAGTATTTT. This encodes CSVGTSGKDTQYF.

This chain's CDR3 is CAMQTSGRDNEQFF. DNA of the CDR3: TGTGCCATGCAGACTAGCGGGAGGGACAATGAGCAGTTCTTC. The chain joins TRBV10-3 to TRBJ2-1; 14 nucleotides agree with TRBD2. The CDR3 spans 14 residues. V trimming: 9 bases; J trimming: 5 bases; junction bases outside the gene matches: 3. Germline-derived CDR1 and CDR2 are ENHRY and SYGVKD.

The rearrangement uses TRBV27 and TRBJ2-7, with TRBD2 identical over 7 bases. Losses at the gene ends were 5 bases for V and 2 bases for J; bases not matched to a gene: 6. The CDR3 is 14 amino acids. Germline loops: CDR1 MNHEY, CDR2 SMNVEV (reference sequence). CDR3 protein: CASSRAGEAYEQYF. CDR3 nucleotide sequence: TGTGCCAGCAGTAGGGCGGGAGAGGCCTACGAGCAGTACTTC.

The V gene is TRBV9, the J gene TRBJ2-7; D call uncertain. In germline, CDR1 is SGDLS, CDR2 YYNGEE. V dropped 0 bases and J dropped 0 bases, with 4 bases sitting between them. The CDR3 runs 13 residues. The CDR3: CASSVGISYEQYF. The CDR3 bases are TGTGCCAGCAGCGTAGGGATCTCCTACGAGCAGTACTTC.